This T cell receptor (beta chain) was captured by sequencing in a study of graft-versus-host responses after intestinal transplantation. Study in general: Once they had received anti-thymocyte globulin induction, all recipients took tacrolimus and steroids for two to three years.

Germline V CDR1 and CDR2: MNHNS, SASEGT. Trimming removed 6 bases at V and 0 bases at J, with 6 bases between. This CDR3 contains 13 residues. General study findings and limits: There was an association between peak levels of circulating GvH clones and early post-transplant HvG declines. Recipient bone marrow held GvH clones, some seen earlier in ileum or blood. The study found high graft-versus-host to host-versus-graft clonal ratios in allografts of patients with graft-donor T cell macrochimerism.

About this clone: Its antigen remains unknown.

Method: immunoSEQ multiplex PCR; TCRdb's copy keeps in-frame clones and lacks some. The sample consists of over 75,000 clones, approximately 91% of them appearing once. Sequenced material: unstimulated CD4+ T cells sorted from spleen or lymph node cells, taken before intestinal transplant. The chain links TRBV6-1 to TRBJ1-3, with D unresolved. This clonotype was sampled from a human donor who received an intestinal transplant. CDR3 nucleotide sequence: TGTGCCAGCAGAGTAGCCTCTGGAAACACCATATATTTT. Its translation: CASRVASGNTIYF.